Described below is a single TCR beta chain sequence and its context. Trimming shortened V by 5 bases and J by 8 bases, and 16 bases separated the two germline ends. CDR1 is MDHEN, CDR2 SYDVKM, per germline. The CDR3 has 14 amino acids. The sample comes from a study of blood T cell repertoires in COVID-19. Per the original methods: The assay estimated nucleated cells by amplifying reference gene primers. TCRdb's copy holds only in-frame clones and misses some; the assay was immunoSEQ multiplex PCR. V and J calls and clone size come straight from that table; D and trimming were deduced from the DNA. The repertoire includes hundreds of thousands of clones, roughly 89% of them detected once, and 4.1% sits in the top ten.

This chain joins TRBV28 and TRBJ1-5; the D gene is possibly TRBD1 (6 bases). The source material was PBMCs or T cells enriched from blood (not recorded which). The sequence came from a woman aged 25 to 39 who had recovered from COVID-19. Here the CDR3 reads CASSLTGLIKPQHF. DNA of the CDR3: TGTGCCAGCAGTCTTACAGGGCTAATCAAGCCCCAGCATTTT.